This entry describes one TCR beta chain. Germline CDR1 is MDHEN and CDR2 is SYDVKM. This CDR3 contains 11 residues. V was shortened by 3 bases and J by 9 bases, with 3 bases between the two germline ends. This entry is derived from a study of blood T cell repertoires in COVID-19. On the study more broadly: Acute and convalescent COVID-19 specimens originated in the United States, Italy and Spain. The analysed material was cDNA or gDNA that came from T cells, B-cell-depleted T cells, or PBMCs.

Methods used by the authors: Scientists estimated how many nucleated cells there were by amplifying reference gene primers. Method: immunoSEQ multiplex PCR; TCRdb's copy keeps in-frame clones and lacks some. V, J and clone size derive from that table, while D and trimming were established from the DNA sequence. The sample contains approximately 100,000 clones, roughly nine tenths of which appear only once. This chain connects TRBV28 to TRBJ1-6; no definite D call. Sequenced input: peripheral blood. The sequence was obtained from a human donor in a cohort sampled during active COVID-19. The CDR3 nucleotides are TGTGCCAGCAGTTTGGCTTCACCCCTCCACTTT. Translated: CASSLASPLHF. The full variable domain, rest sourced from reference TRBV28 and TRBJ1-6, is DVKVTQSSRYLVKRTGEKVFLECVQDMDHENMFWYRQDPGLGLRLIYFSYDVKMKEKGDIPEGYSVSREKKERFSLILESASTNQTSMYLCASSLASPLHFGNGTRLTVT.